These 10 T cell receptor beta chains came from one sample sequenced in a study of radiation and T cells in renal cell carcinoma (TCRdb year 2020). The time point label for this specimen denotes: baseline pretreatment blood. Taken with the paper, the label for treatment or condition translates to: 15 Gy SBRT to primary tumor, nephrectomy 4 weeks later. Receptors were amplified or captured by the immunoSEQ multiplex PCR assay. In its TCRdb copy, this immuneACCESS table keeps in-frame sequences only and misses some clones. Where compared with another copy, unresolved V genes explain less than half of these, and the others have no known cause. This sample comprises 100,000 to 150,000 clones, approximately 82% of them detected only once. The ten top clones hold around 3% of the sample. Sequenced here: blood, sampled from a patient whose treatment included radiotherapy and nephrectomy. These TCRs come from a woman in her sixties with renal cell carcinoma.

Written as DNA, the CDR3 is TGTGCCAGCAGGGCAGGGGGCTCGACCCAGTACTTC. This gives the protein CASRAGGSTQYF. This chain connects TRBV2 to TRBJ2-5; 8 bases match TRBD1. Unmatched junction bases numbered 4, after V lost 6 bases and J lost 7 bases. From germline, CDR1 is SNHLY and CDR2 FYNNEI. This CDR3 contains 12 residues.

The chain combines TRBV6-1 with TRBJ1-1; TRBD1 might be the D (5 bases). Germline V gene sequence: CDR1 MNHNS, CDR2 SASEGT. The CDR3 totals 12 residues. V gave up 5 bases and J gave up 6 bases, with 10 bases separating them. The CDR3 is CASSKQGAEAFF. CDR3 DNA: TGTGCCAGCAGTAAGCAGGGTGCTGAAGCTTTCTTT.

The chain uses TRBV2 and TRBJ2-7; D gene ambiguous. This CDR3 spans 13 amino acids. V lost 0 bases, J lost 11 bases, and 14 bases lay in between. Germline V gives CDR1 SNHLY, CDR2 FYNNEI. The CDR3 sequence: CASSEAPQVMEYF. CDR3 sequence (DNA): TGTGCCAGCAGTGAAGCGCCCCAGGTGATGGAGTACTTC.

This clone was recorded many times. The rearrangement links TRBV29-1 to TRBJ2-2, with 11 bases aligning to TRBD2. In germline, CDR1 is SQVTM, CDR2 ANQGSEA. The CDR3 spans 14 residues. The V segment lost 7 bases and the J segment 7 bases; nucleotides outside the gene matches: 8. Here the CDR3 reads CSGISGGAIGELFF. CDR3 nucleotides: TGCAGCGGGATTAGCGGGGGGGCCATCGGGGAGCTGTTTTTT.

The chain is built from TRBV12-1 and TRBJ1-1; the table gives TRBD1 as D, unverified against the DNA. TRBV12-1 is a pseudogene. The CDR3 length is 16 residues. The CDR3 region has the DNA TGTGCCAGCAGCTTTCTAACGCGCCAGGGGGCGAATGAAGCTTTCTTT. Encoded protein: CASSFLTRQGANEAFF.

This clone occurred once. The V and J genes are TRBV10-2 and TRBJ2-3, with 10 nucleotides matching TRBD2. Losses at the gene ends were 8 bases for V and 4 bases for J; bases not matched to a gene: 12. CDR1 is WSHSY, CDR2 SAAADI, per germline. This CDR3 is 16 amino acids long. CDR3 residues: CASRGVERGGADTQYF. The CDR3 coding sequence is TGCGCCAGCCGGGGGGTGGAGCGGGGGGGCGCAGATACGCAGTATTTT.

J is TRBJ1-4 and V is TRBV6-5, with D tentatively TRBD1 (5 bases). Germline V gives CDR1 MNHEY, CDR2 SVGAGI. Trimming removed 4 bases at V and 5 bases at J, with 11 bases between. This CDR3 is built from 14 residues. CDR3 region: CASSSSWGNEKLFF. CDR3 DNA sequence: TGTGCCAGCAGTTCCTCCTGGGGGAATGAAAAACTGTTTTTT.

Comments on this clone: A junction boundary mismatches the germline segment, possibly from a read error. The gene calls are TRBV7-7 and TRBJ2-3, with TRBD1 matching over 11 bases. Per germline, CDR1 SSHAT and CDR2 FNYEAQ (reference sequence). The CDR3 covers 15 residues. The CDR3 region has the DNA TGTGCTAGCAGCACCGGGACAGGGGGTACAGATACGCAGTATTTT. Translated: CASSTGTGGTDTQYF.

The genes are TRBV6-5 and TRBJ2-5; tentative D call: TRBD1 (6 bases). The DNA end is more similar to TRBJ2-7, so the J call may be wrong. Germline CDR1 reads MNHEY; CDR2 reads SVGAGI. This CDR3 region has 14 residues. In DNA, the CDR3 is TGTGCCAGCAGTTACAACAGGGAGAACTACGAGCAGTACTTC. Its protein is CASSYNRENYEQYF.

The V and J genes are TRBV4-2 and TRBJ2-2; a weak D match, TRBD2 (5 bases). V was pared by 0 bases and J by 6 bases, with 8 bases between. The CDR3 extends over 14 amino acids. The germline gives CDR1 LGHNA, CDR2 YNFKEQ. The CDR3 sequence: CASSQDGVPGELFF. In DNA form, the CDR3 reads TGTGCCAGCAGCCAAGACGGGGTCCCCGGGGAGCTGTTTTTT.